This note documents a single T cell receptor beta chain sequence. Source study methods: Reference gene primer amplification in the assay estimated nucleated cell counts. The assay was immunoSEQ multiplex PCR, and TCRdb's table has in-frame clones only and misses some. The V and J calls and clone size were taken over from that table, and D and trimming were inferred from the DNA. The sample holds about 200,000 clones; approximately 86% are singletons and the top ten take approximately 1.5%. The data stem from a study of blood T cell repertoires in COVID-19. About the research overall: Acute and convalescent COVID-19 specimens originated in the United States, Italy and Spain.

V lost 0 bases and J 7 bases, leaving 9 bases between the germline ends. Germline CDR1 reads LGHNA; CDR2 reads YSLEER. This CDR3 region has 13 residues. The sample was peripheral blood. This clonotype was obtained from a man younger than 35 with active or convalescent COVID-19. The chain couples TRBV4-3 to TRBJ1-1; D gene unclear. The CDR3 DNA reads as TGCGCCAGCAGCCAAGATGTGGGAGTTGAAGCTTTCTTT. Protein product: CASSQDVGVEAFF.